This TCR beta chain was sequenced for a study of blood T cell repertoires in COVID-19. Study details: Material from acute and convalescent COVID-19 was sourced from the United States, Italy and Spain. PBMCs, B-cell-depleted T cells, or T cells provided the cDNA or gDNA that made up the material.

Original handling: Cell counts per sample came from amplifying reference gene primers. The table came from immunoSEQ multiplex PCR; TCRdb's copy has only in-frame clones and leaves some out. The V and J calls and the clone size are those of that table, but D and trimming were determined from the DNA. The sample lists about 78,000 clones; 75% to 90% were seen once. This clone came up a few times. Germline CDR1 and CDR2: LNHDA and SQIVND (reference sequence). Trimming pared 5 bases from V and 3 bases from J, leaving 20 bases between. This CDR3 region has 17 residues. This rearrangement joins TRBV19 to TRBJ1-3, with D hard to call. The sequence was collected from a man in his fifties or sixties with active or convalescent COVID-19. Specimen: peripheral blood. This chain's CDR3 is CASSYSRPLPNGNTIYF. In DNA form, the CDR3 reads TGTGCCAGTAGTTATAGTCGCCCGCTCCCAAATGGAAACACCATATATTTT.